This T cell receptor beta chain emerged from a study of T-cell reconstitution after alpha-beta-depleted transplantation in children. Study findings and constraints: Recipient T cells and thymic progenitors that survived were the source of the high TCRbeta diversity seen at day 60 in some patients. T-cell counts and diversity were attributed mostly to newly produced T cells one year after transplant. Expanded graft clones, several hundred of them, were reportedly the source of alpha-beta T cells about two months after transplant.

Unique molecular identifiers were built into the TCRbeta library. TCRdb passed the PCR reads through MiXCR, listing each CDR3 protein once. Altogether fewer than 400,000 distinct CDR3 sequences are present, roughly 21% being singletons, with the ten largest covering approximately 11%. On this clonotype: What it binds is unknown.

The CDR3 loop spans 14 amino acids. Germline CDR1 MNHEY, CDR2 SMNVEV (reference sequence). Trimming pared 4 bases from V and 3 bases from J, leaving 13 bases between. This material consisted of PBMCs, mostly from graft donor cells, taken 180 days after TCRalphabeta/CD19-depleted stem cell transplant. The TCR sequence derives from a male patient younger than 18 who had a stem cell transplant for acute lymphoblastic leukemia, so the T cells may come from the graft donor. The chain carries TRBV27 and TRBJ2-7; D is uncertain. For the CDR3, the DNA is TGTGCCAGCAGTTCCTTGGGCGAGTACTACGAGCAGTACTTC. It translates to CASSSLGEYYEQYF.